This T cell receptor beta chain was obtained from a study of blood T cell repertoires in COVID-19 (TCRdb year 2020). Background on the whole study: Samples from collaborators originated in the United States, Italy and Spain and spanned both the acute and convalescent phases of COVID-19. The material from the prospective study consisted of cDNA or gDNA derived from T cells, B-cell-depleted T cells, or PBMCs. The dataset comprised deeply sampled blood TCRbeta repertoires from subjects exposed to, actively infected with, or recovered from COVID-19. A freely available public database, intended as a resource for researchers studying the immune response to SARS-CoV-2, is where the repertoires were released. Samples came from the ongoing ImmuneRACE study (first 160 participants) plus 1,254 subjects from 6 global collaborators. Nearly every sample came with metadata listing a de-identified subject ID, COVID-19 status, age in years and sex. HLA class I and class II types, where available, came from metadata supplied by the sample provider rather than from assay-based typing.

What the work shows at the level of the full study, not this receptor alone: How much clinical and demographic metadata was included differed by source and by participant, and the metadata was provided uncurated.

TCRbeta CDR3 regions were amplified from genomic DNA by means of the immunoSEQ Assay, a bias-controlled multiplex PCR. On the authors' methods: Nucleated cell counts per sample were estimated from amplification of reference gene primers within the assay. To quantify the absolute abundance of each unique TCRbeta CDR3 rearrangement, sequence reads were collapsed and filtered. For each sample, productive Simpson clonality was calculated as the square root of Simpson's diversity index across productive rearrangements. This is the immuneACCESS table as TCRdb keeps it, with only in-frame sequences that have V and J called. A part of the clones is gone; compared with another copy, unresolved V genes explain less than half, and the rest is unexplained. That table is the source of V, J and clone size, and D and trimming were worked out from the DNA. This sample is represented by fewer than 15,000 clones; about 88% of them were singletons. About 51% of the sample lies in the top ten.

The CDR3 goes from the cysteine to the phenylalanine over 15 residues. Only the CDR3 portion is preserved as DNA: 45 bases, with reading frame beginning at the first base. In the germline V gene, CDR1 corresponds to KGHDR and CDR2 to SFDVKD. Trimming leaves V shorter by 7 bases and J shorter by 6 bases, with the junction holding 8 bases beyond the gene matches. Collaborating institutions collected whole blood in K2EDTA tubes following their own protocols. For TCRbeta analysis, collaborators shipped samples as frozen whole blood, isolated PBMCs, or DNA extracted from either of those sample types. This clone has just one count. Its antigen is unknown. Qualities for individual bases were not recorded, and no much larger clone is one base off.

Specimen: peripheral blood. Rearrangement joined TRBV24-1 to TRBJ2-3; 11 bases in the junction line up with TRBD1. This TCR derives from an elderly man with acute or convalescent COVID-19. CDR3 reads: CATSRGTGGRDTQYF. The nucleotides read TGTGCCACCAGCCGAGGGACAGGGGGGAGGGATACGCAGTATTTT.